This T cell receptor beta chain was profiled in a study of tumor and adjacent non-tumor tissue in lung cancer. Three rounds of nested PCR, following a modified ARM-PCR protocol, produced the TCRbeta library. TCRdb re-called the multiplex PCR reads with MiXCR, one entry per CDR3 protein. This table holds about 75,000 distinct CDR3 sequences, under 80% found once. The germline V gene has CDR1 MNHNS and CDR2 SASEGT. This CDR3 spans 19 amino acids. Trimming took 8 bases from V and 1 from J; bases not matched to a gene: 18. The template was RNA from unsorted bulk tissue. This chain connects TRBV6-1 to TRBJ2-1, with 9 positions matching TRBD2. Sequencing was done on a sample of lung tumor tissue. The origin of this receptor is a woman in her 50s with non-small cell lung cancer. In DNA form, the CDR3 reads TGTGCCAGCTTTGAGGACGGTAGCGGGAGTGACAAATCCTACAATGAGCAGTTCTTC. Its translation is CASFEDGSGSDKSYNEQFF.